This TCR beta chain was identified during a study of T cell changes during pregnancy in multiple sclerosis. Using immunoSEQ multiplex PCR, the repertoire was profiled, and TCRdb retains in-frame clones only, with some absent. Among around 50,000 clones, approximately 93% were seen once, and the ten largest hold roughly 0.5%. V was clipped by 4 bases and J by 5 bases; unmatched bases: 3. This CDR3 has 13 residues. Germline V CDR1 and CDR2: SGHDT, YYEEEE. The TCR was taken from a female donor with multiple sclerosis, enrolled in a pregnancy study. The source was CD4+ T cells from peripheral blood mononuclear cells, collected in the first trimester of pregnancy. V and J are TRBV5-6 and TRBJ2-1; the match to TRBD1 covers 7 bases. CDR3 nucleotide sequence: TGTGCCAGCAGCGAGGGGACAGACAATGAGCAGTTCTTC. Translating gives CASSEGTDNEQFF.